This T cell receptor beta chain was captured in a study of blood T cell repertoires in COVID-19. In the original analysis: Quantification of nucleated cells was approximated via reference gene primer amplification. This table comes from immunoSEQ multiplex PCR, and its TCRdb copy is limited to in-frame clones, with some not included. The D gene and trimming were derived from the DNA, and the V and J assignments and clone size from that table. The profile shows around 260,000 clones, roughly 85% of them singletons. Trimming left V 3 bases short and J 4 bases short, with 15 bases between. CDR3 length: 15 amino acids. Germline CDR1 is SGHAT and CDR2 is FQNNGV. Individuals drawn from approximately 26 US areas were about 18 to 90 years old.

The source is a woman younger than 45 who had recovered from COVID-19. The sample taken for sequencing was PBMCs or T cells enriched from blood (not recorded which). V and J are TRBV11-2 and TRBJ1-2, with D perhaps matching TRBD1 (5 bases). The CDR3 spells CASSFGLDTFYGYTF. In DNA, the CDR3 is TGTGCCAGCAGCTTTGGGTTGGACACCTTCTATGGCTACACCTTC.